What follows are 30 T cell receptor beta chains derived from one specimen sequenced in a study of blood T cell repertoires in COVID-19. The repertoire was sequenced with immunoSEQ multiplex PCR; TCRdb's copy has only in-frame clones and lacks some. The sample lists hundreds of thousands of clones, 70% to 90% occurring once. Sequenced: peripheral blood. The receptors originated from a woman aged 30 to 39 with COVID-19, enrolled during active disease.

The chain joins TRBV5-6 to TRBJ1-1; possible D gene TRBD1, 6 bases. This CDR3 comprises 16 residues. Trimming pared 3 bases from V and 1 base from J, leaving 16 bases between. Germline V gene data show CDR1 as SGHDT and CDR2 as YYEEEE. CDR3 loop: CASSWAYQGGNTEAFF. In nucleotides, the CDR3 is TGTGCCAGCAGCTGGGCGTATCAAGGGGGGAACACTGAAGCTTTCTTT.

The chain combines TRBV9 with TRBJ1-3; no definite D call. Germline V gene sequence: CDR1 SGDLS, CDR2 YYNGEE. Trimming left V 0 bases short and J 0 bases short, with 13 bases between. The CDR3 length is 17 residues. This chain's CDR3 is CASSVGSGQDSGNTIYF. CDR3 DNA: TGTGCCAGCAGCGTAGGGTCTGGGCAAGACTCTGGAAACACCATATATTTT.

The CDR3 DNA reads as TGTGCCAGCAGCAAGGGACTAGCGGGGGGAGGGGATACGCAGTATTTT. It is translated as CASSKGLAGGGDTQYF. V is TRBV7-2 and J is TRBJ2-3; 15 bases agree with TRBD2. The CDR3 has 16 amino acids. The germline gives CDR1 SGHTA, CDR2 FQGNSA. V shed 5 bases, J shed 6 bases, and the junction held 6 bases outside the gene matches.

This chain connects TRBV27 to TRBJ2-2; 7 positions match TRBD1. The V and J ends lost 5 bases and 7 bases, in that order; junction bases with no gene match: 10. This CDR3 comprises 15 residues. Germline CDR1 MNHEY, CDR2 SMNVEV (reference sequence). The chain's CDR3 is CASSPNRGVGGELFF. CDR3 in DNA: TGTGCCAGCAGTCCCAACAGGGGTGTGGGCGGGGAGCTGTTTTTT.

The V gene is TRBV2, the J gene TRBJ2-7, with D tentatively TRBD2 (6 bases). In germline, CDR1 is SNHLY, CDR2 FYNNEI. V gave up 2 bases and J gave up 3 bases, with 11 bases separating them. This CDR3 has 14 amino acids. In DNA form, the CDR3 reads TGTGCCAGCAGTGAAACCGGGAGCTACTACGAGCAGTACGTC. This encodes CASSETGSYYEQYV.

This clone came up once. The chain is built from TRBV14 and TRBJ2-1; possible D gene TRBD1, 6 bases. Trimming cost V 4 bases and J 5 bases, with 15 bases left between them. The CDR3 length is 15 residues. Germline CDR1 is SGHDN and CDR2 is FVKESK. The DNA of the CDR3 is TGTGCCAGCAGCCCCCCTTGGGGGCCCGACAATGAGCAGTTCTTC. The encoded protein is CASSPPWGPDNEQFF.

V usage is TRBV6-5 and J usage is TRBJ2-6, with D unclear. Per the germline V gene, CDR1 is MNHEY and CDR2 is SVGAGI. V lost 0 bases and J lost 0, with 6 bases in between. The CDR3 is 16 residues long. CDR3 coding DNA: TGTGCCAGCAGTTACTCTGTCCGCTCTGGGGCCAACGTCCTGACTTTC. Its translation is CASSYSVRSGANVLTF.

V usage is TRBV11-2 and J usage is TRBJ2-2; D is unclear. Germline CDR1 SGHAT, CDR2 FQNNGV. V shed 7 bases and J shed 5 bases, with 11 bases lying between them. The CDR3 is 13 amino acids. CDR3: CASTPPGTGELFF. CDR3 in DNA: TGTGCCAGCACCCCTCCGGGTACCGGGGAGCTGTTTTTT.

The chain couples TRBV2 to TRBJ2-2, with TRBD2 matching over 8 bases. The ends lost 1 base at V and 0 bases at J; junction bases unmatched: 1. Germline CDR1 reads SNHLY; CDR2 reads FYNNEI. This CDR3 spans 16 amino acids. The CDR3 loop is CASSEGLATNTGELFF. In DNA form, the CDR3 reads TGTGCCAGCAGTGAAGGACTAGCGACGAACACCGGGGAGCTGTTTTTT.

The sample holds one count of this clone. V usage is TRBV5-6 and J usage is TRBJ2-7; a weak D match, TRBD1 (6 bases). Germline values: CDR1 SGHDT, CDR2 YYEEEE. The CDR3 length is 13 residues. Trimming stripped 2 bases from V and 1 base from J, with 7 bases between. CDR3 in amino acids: CASSFQGSYEQYF. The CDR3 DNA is TGTGCCAGCAGCTTTCAGGGGTCCTACGAGCAGTACTTC. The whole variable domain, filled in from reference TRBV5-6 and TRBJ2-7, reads DAGVTQSPTHLIKTRGQQVTLRCSPKSGHDTVSWYQQALGQGPQFIFQYYEEEERQRGNFPDRFSGHQFPNYSSELNVNALLLGDSALYLCASSFQGSYEQYFGPGTRLTVT.

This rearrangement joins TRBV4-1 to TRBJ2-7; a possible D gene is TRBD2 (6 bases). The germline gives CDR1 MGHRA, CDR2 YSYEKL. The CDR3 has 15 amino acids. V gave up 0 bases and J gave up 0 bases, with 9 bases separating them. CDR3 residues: CASSQDGGSSYEQYF. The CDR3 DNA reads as TGCGCCAGCAGCCAAGATGGGGGGAGCTCCTACGAGCAGTACTTC.

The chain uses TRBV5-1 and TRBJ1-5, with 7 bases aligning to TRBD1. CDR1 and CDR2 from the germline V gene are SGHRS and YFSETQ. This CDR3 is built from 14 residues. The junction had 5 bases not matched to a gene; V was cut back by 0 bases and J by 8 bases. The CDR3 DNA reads TGCGCCAGCAGCTTGGAGCCAGGGGGTGAGCCCCAGCATTTT. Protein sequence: CASSLEPGGEPQHF.

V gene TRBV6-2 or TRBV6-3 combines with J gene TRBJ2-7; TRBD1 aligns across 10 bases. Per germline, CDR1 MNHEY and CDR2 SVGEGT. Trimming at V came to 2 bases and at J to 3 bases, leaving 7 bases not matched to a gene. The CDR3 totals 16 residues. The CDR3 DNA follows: TGTGCCAGCAGTTACGCGGGGGACAGGGGAGGCTACGAGCAGTACGTC. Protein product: CASSYAGDRGGYEQYV.

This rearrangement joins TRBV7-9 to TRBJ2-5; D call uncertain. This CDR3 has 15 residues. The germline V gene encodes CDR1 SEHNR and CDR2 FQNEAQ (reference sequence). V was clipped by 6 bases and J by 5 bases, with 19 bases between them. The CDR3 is CASSSPSFGSETQYF. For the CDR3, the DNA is TGTGCCAGCAGTTCCCCCTCCTTCGGGTCGGAGACCCAGTACTTC. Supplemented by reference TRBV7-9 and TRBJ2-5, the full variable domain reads DTGVSQNPRHKITKRGQNVTFRCDPISEHNRLYWYRQTLGQGPEFLTYFQNEAQLEKSRLLSDRFSAERPKGSFSTLEIQRTEQGDSAMYLCASSSPSFGSETQYFGPGTRLLVL.

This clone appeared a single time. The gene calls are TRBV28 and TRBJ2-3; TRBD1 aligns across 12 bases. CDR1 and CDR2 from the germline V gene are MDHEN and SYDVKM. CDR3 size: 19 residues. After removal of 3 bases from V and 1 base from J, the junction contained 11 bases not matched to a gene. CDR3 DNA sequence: TGTGCCAGCAGTTTTCCGGGACAGGGGGCGCCCCGGGGCACAGATACGCAGTATTTT. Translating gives CASSFPGQGAPRGTDTQYF.

The CDR3 protein is CASSLLQGYGNQPQHF. CDR3 nucleotides: TGTGCCAGCAGCTTACTACAGGGGTATGGCAATCAGCCCCAGCATTTT. The chain uses TRBV7-8 and TRBJ1-5; 7 positions match TRBD1. This CDR3 has 16 amino acids. CDR1 and CDR2 (germline): SGHVS, FQNEAQ. With 2 bases clipped from V and 2 bases from J, the junction kept 6 bases outside the gene matches.

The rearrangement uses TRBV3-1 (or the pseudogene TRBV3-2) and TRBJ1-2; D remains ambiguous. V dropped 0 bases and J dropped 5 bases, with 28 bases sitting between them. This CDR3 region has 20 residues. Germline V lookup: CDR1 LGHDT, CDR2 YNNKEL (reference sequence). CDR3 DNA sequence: TGTGCCAGCAGCCAAGAGTCCTCGGGAAAGGGCCCAAACAACATATATGGCTACACCTTC. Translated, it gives CASSQESSGKGPNNIYGYTF.

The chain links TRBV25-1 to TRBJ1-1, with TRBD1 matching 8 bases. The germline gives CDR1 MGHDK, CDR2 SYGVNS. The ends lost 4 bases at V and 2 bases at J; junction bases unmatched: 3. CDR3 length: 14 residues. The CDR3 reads CASSVTGGNTEAFF. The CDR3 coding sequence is TGTGCCAGCAGTGTCACAGGGGGTAACACTGAAGCTTTCTTT.

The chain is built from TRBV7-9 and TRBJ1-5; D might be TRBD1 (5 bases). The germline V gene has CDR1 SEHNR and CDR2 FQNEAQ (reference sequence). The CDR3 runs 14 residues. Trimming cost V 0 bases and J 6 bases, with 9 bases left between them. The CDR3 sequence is CASSLASGVQPQHF. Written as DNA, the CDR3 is TGTGCCAGCAGCTTAGCGTCGGGGGTTCAGCCCCAGCATTTT.

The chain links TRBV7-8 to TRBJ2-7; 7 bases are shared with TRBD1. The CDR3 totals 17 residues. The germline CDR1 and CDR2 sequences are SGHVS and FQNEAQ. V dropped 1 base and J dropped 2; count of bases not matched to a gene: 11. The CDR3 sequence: CASSLVSGTAIPYEQYV. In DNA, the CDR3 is TGTGCCAGCAGCTTAGTCTCCGGGACAGCGATTCCCTACGAGCAGTACGTC.

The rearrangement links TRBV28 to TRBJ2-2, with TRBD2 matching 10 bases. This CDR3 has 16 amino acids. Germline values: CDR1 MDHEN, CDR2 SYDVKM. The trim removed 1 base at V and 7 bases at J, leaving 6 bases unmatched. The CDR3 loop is CASSLLLAGMIGELFF. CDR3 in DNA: TGTGCCAGCAGTTTATTACTAGCGGGGATGATCGGGGAGCTGTTTTTT.

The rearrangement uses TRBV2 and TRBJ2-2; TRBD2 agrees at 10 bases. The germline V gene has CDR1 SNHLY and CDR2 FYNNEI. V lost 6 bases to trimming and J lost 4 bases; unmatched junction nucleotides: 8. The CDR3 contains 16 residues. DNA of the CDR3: TGTGCCAGCAGCTTACCGGGACTAGCGTTCACCGGGGAGCTGTTTTTT. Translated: CASSLPGLAFTGELFF. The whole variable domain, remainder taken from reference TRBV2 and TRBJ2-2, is EPEVTQTPSHQVTQMGQEVILRCVPISNHLYFYWYRQILGQKVEFLVSFYNNEISEKSEIFDDQFSVERPDGSNFTLKIRSTKLEDSAMYFCASSLPGLAFTGELFFGEGSRLTVL.

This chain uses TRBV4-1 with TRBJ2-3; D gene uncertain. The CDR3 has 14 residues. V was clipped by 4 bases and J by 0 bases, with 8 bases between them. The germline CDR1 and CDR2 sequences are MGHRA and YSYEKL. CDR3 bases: TGCGCCAGCAGCCGGGTGCGGAGCACAGATACGCAGTATTTT. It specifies CASSRVRSTDTQYF.

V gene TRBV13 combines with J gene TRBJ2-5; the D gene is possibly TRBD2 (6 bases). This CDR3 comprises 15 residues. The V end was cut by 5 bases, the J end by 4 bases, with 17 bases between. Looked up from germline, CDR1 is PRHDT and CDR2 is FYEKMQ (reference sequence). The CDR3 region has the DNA TGTGCCAGCAGCCCATCTTCGGGGGTGATAGAGACCCAGTACTTC. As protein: CASSPSSGVIETQYF. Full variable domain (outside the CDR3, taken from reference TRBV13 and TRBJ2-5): AAGVIQSPRHLIKEKRETATLKCYPIPRHDTVYWYQQGPGQDPQFLISFYEKMQSDKGSIPDRFSAQQFSDYHSELNMSSLELGDSALYFCASSPSSGVIETQYFGPGTRLLVL.

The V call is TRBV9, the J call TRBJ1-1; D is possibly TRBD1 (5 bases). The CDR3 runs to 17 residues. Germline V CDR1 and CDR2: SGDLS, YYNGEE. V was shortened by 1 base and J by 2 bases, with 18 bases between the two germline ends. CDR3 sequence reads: CASSVLRQADSNTEAFF. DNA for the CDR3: TGTGCCAGCAGCGTACTCCGCCAAGCCGACAGTAACACTGAAGCTTTCTTT.

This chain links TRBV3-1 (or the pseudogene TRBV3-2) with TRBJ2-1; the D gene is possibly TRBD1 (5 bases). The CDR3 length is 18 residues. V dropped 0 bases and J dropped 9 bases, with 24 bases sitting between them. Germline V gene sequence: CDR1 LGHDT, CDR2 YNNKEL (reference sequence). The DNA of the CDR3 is TGTGCCAGCAGCCAAGATCAGGCAGGGTTAGGATCTTCGGGTGAGCAGTTCTTC. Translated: CASSQDQAGLGSSGEQFF.

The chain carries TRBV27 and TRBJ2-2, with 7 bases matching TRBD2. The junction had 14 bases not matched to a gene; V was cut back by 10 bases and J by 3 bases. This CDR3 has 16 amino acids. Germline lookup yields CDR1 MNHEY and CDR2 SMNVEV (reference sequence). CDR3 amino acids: CATRPPGLLYTGELFF. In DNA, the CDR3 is TGTGCCACCCGACCTCCGGGACTACTTTACACCGGGGAGCTGTTTTTT.

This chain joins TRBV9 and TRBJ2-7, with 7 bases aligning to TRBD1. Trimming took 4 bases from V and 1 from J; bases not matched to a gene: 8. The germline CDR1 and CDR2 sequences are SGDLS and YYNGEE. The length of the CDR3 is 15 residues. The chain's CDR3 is CASSPGGTASYEQYF. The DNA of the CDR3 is TGTGCCAGCAGCCCAGGTGGGACAGCATCCTACGAGCAGTACTTC.

The CDR3 protein is CASSPGRGSLEAFF. CDR3 bases: TGTGCCAGCAGCCCAGGGCGGGGGTCCCTTGAAGCTTTCTTT. The rearrangement uses TRBV7-2 and TRBJ1-1, with D maybe TRBD1 (5 bases). Germline V gene sequence: CDR1 SGHTA, CDR2 FQGNSA. CDR3 length: 14 amino acids. The V and J ends lost 5 bases and 7 bases respectively, with 17 bases between them.

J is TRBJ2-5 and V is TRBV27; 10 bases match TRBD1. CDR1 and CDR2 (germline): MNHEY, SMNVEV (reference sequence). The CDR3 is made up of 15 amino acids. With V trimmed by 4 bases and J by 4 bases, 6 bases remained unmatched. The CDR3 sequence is CASSSLGQGLETQYF. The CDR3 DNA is TGTGCCAGCAGTTCCCTGGGACAGGGGTTAGAGACCCAGTACTTC.